Shown below are 26 T cell receptor beta chains from a single sample sequenced in a study of T cells in Graves' hyperthyroidism and ophthalmopathy. It was RNA transcripts that yielded the amplified TCR beta CDR3 regions. Primed by the HTBI set, a first-round RT-PCR was run on the TCR CDR3. One entry per CDR3 protein, called by TCRdb with MiXCR from the multiplex PCR reads. The table has 550,000 to 650,000 distinct CDR3 sequences, around 13% seen once; the top ten hold roughly 5.7%. The sequenced sample was blood. The receptors stem from a woman aged 30 to 39 with Graves' hyperthyroidism that later progressed to Graves' ophthalmopathy.

This clonotype was counted only a few times. The chain has TRBV18 and TRBJ1-2; TRBD1 matches 10 bases. V was clipped by 2 bases and J by 3 bases; unmatched bases: 6. The germline V gene has CDR1 KGHSH and CDR2 LQKENI. This CDR3 is built from 16 residues. Here the CDR3 reads CASSPYGQGGDYGYTF. The CDR3 region has the DNA TGTGCCAGCTCACCATATGGACAGGGGGGTGACTATGGCTACACCTTC. Full variable domain (missing parts from reference TRBV18 and TRBJ1-2): NAGVMQNPRHLVRRRGQEARLRCSPMKGHSHVYWYRQLPEEGLKFMVYLQKENIIDESGMPKERFSAEFPKEGPSILRIQQVVRGDSAAYFCASSPYGQGGDYGYTFGSGTRLTVV.

J is TRBJ1-5 and V is TRBV10-3; D not certain. Germline CDR1 reads ENHRY; CDR2 reads SYGVKD. This CDR3 has 13 residues. V lost 8 bases and J lost 0, with 8 bases in between. The CDR3: CAIAVDSNQPQHF. CDR3 in DNA: TGTGCCATCGCGGTGGATAGCAATCAGCCCCAGCATTTT.

This clonotype was counted between two and nine times. The genes are TRBV7-2 and TRBJ2-7; D may be TRBD2 (5 bases). V gave up 1 base and J gave up 9 bases, with 16 bases separating them. From germline, CDR1 is SGHTA and CDR2 FQGNSA. CDR3 size: 14 residues. The CDR3, as DNA: TGTGCCAGCAGCTTAGTTGGGGATTCCCGGGGGCAGTACTTC. It translates to CASSLVGDSRGQYF.

In its sample, this clonotype was seen many times. The junction differs from germline at one of its ends, possibly a read error. This chain uses TRBV11-2 with TRBJ2-7; 8 bases are a match to TRBD2. CDR3 length equals 14 residues. Per the germline V gene, CDR1 is SGHAT and CDR2 is FQNNGV. The CDR3 sequence: CASSLSGGRYGQYF. In nucleotides, the CDR3 is TGTGCCAGCAGCTTAAGCGGGGGAAGATACGGGCAGTACTTC.

The chain has TRBV18 and TRBJ1-1; D unclear. Germline values: CDR1 KGHSH, CDR2 LQKENI. V shed 2 bases and J shed 4 bases, with 8 bases lying between them. The CDR3 is 13 amino acids. The CDR3: CASSPGRGTEAFF. The CDR3 DNA reads TGTGCCAGCTCACCAGGGCGGGGCACTGAAGCTTTCTTT.

The V gene is TRBV5-6, the J gene TRBJ2-2, with D uncertain. V gave up 7 bases and J gave up 3 bases, with 16 bases separating them. Germline V lookup: CDR1 SGHDT, CDR2 YYEEEE. The CDR3 loop spans 15 amino acids. DNA of the CDR3: TGTGCCAGCGGCAAAGTGAGCCAAGACACCGGGGAGCTGTTTTTT. As protein: CASGKVSQDTGELFF.

At least ten counts were recorded for this clonotype. The gene calls are TRBV27 and TRBJ2-1, with 10 bases lining up with TRBD2. The V gene end was trimmed by 1 base and the J gene end by 9 bases; junction bases not matched to a gene: 15. Per germline, CDR1 MNHEY and CDR2 SMNVEV (reference sequence). CDR3 length: 18 amino acids. The CDR3 sequence is CASSLLPPDLAGAAEQFF. The CDR3 nucleotides read TGTGCCAGCAGTTTATTGCCCCCTGACCTAGCGGGAGCGGCTGAGCAGTTCTTC.

This clonotype came up many times. J is TRBJ2-3 and V is TRBV28; D is undetermined. Trimming pared 3 bases from V and 0 bases from J, leaving 10 bases between. The CDR3 has 15 amino acids. Germline V gene sequence: CDR1 MDHEN, CDR2 SYDVKM. The DNA for the CDR3 is TGTGCCAGCAGTTTGGGCAGGCTCAGCACAGATACGCAGTATTTT. Protein: CASSLGRLSTDTQYF.

There are many counts of this clonotype. This rearrangement joins TRBV30 to TRBJ1-4; D is undetermined. The CDR3 has 12 amino acids. V was clipped by 5 bases and J by 5 bases, with 9 bases between them. The germline CDR1 and CDR2 sequences are GTSNPN and SVGIG (reference sequence). CDR3: CAWRHQNEKLFF. DNA of the CDR3: TGTGCCTGGCGACACCAAAATGAAAAACTGTTTTTT. Drawing the rest from reference TRBV30 and TRBJ1-4, the complete variable domain is SQTIHQWPATLVQPVGSPLSLECTVEGTSNPNLYWYRQAAGRGLQLLFYSVGIGQISSEVPQNLSASRPQDRQFILSSKKLLLSDSGFYLCAWRHQNEKLFFGSGTQLSVL.

This clonotype was recorded a few times. A much larger clone lies a single base off, so this may be a read error. The chain carries TRBV2 and TRBJ1-5; D call uncertain. Germline V gives CDR1 SNHLY, CDR2 FYNNEI. The CDR3 sequence is 14 residues long. The CDR3 coding sequence is TGTGCCAGCAGTGATGGGCCAGATAATCGGCCCCAGCATTTT. Residues: CASSDGPDNRPQHF.

V and J are TRBV6-5 and TRBJ2-1; 7 bases agree with TRBD2. The CDR3 contains 15 residues. From germline, CDR1 is MNHEY and CDR2 SVGAGI. V dropped 4 bases and J dropped 4; count of bases not matched to a gene: 7. The CDR3, as DNA: TGTGCCAGCAGTTCAAGCGGGGCCGATTACAATGAGCAGTTCTTC. This codes for CASSSSGADYNEQFF.

The genes are TRBV5-5 and TRBJ2-6, with TRBD2 matching over 8 bases. Trimming removed 0 bases from V and 4 bases from J; junction bases left unmatched: 12. Germline V gene sequence: CDR1 SGHKS, CDR2 YYEKEE (reference sequence). The CDR3 totals 19 residues. CDR3 sequence reads: CASSLAPSGGGSGANVLTF. In nucleotides, the CDR3 is TGTGCCAGCAGCTTGGCCCCATCCGGGGGGGGGAGCGGGGCCAACGTCCTGACTTTC.

Of note for this clonotype: Compared with germline, one end of the junction differs, possibly owing to a read error. The chain links TRBV11-2 to TRBJ2-1; D possibly uses TRBD1 or TRBD2 (5 bases each). The CDR3 totals 15 residues. Germline V CDR1 and CDR2: SGHAT, FQNNGV. CDR3 in DNA: TGTGCCAGCAGCCCAAGGGGCGGGCCTTACAATGAACAGTTCTTC. The encoded protein is CASSPRGGPYNEQFF.

This clonotype was counted at least ten times. This chain uses TRBV7-8 with TRBJ1-2; no clear D. There are 13 residues in the CDR3. The V end was cut by 5 bases, the J end by 6 bases, with 13 bases between. Germline V CDR1 and CDR2: SGHVS, FQNEAQ. CDR3 sequence (DNA): TGTGCCAGCAGCCTTGACGGAAGGCATGGCTACACCTTC. Protein: CASSLDGRHGYTF.

The table lists this clonotype with a few counts. The chain couples TRBV7-6 to TRBJ1-1; no reliable D call. The CDR3 totals 16 residues. Trimming cost V 1 base and J 1 base, with 13 bases left between them. Germline-derived CDR1 and CDR2 are SGHVS and FNYEAQ. CDR3: CASSLDGGAKNTEAFF. CDR3 in DNA: TGTGCCAGCAGCTTAGACGGTGGCGCAAAGAACACTGAAGCTTTCTTT.

V usage is TRBV12-3 or TRBV12-4 and J usage is TRBJ2-1; 10 bases are shared with TRBD2. The CDR3 has 16 residues. With 5 bases clipped from V and 4 bases from J, the junction kept 8 bases outside the gene matches. The CDR3 protein is CASSQLGTSAYNEQFF. The CDR3 nucleotides are TGTGCCAGCAGTCAGTTGGGGACTAGCGCTTACAATGAGCAGTTCTTC.

The chain links TRBV11-2 to TRBJ2-1; TRBD2 matches 8 bases. The CDR3 is 16 amino acids. Germline V CDR1 and CDR2: SGHAT, FQNNGV. Losses at the gene ends were 4 bases for V and 0 bases for J; bases not matched to a gene: 5. CDR3 residues: CASSWATSDSYNEQFF. The CDR3, as DNA: TGTGCCAGCAGCTGGGCGACTAGCGACTCCTACAATGAGCAGTTCTTC. Full variable domain (missing parts from reference TRBV11-2 and TRBJ2-1): EAGVAQSPRYKIIEKRQSVAFWCNPISGHATLYWYQQILGQGPKLLIQFQNNGVVDDSQLPKDRFSAERLKGVDSTLKIQPAKLEDSAVYLCASSWATSDSYNEQFFGPGTRLTVL.

At least ten counts were recorded for this clonotype. This chain connects TRBV5-1 to TRBJ1-2; D is uncertain. CDR3 size: 17 residues. Per germline, CDR1 SGHRS and CDR2 YFSETQ. Trimming pared 0 bases from V and 3 bases from J, leaving 18 bases between. The CDR3, as DNA: TGCGCCAGCAGCTTGGCGAGTCTGACCGACGGGGACTATGGCTACACCTTC. Its protein product is CASSLASLTDGDYGYTF.

The gene calls are TRBV4-1 and TRBJ2-1, with TRBD2 matching over 13 bases. The J segment lost 7 bases and the V segment lost 4 bases, leaving 4 bases of the junction unmatched. The germline CDR1 and CDR2 sequences are MGHRA and YSYEKL. CDR3 length: 15 residues. CDR3 loop: CASSRGLAGENEQFF. Written as DNA, the CDR3 is TGCGCCAGCAGCCGAGGACTAGCGGGAGAGAATGAGCAGTTCTTC.

This clonotype was seen a handful of times. CDR3 sequence reads: CASSPTINQETQYF. The DNA for the CDR3 is TGTGCCAGCAGCCCCACAATCAACCAAGAGACCCAGTACTTC. This chain uses TRBV7-6 with TRBJ2-5; D gene ambiguous. The CDR3 has 14 residues. V shed 5 bases and J shed 0 bases, with 10 bases lying between them. Per the germline V gene, CDR1 is SGHVS and CDR2 is FNYEAQ.

This clonotype was seen repeatedly, ten times or more. This rearrangement joins TRBV2 to TRBJ2-1; tentative D call: TRBD2 (5 bases). The length of the CDR3 is 16 residues. Germline V lookup: CDR1 SNHLY, CDR2 FYNNEI. V shed 7 bases and J shed 5 bases, with 21 bases lying between them. CDR3 loop: CASTESLAASNNEQFF. The CDR3 nucleotides read TGTGCCAGCACCGAAAGCCTAGCAGCCTCAAACAATGAGCAGTTCTTC.

Remarks on this clonotype: Since a much larger clone is just one base distant, this may be a read error. The rearrangement links TRBV20-1 to TRBJ2-2; 11 positions agree with TRBD2. Germline CDR1 is DFQATT and CDR2 is SNEGSKA (reference sequence). Trimming took 7 bases from V and 5 from J; bases not matched to a gene: 6. The CDR3 is 14 residues long. CDR3 sequence (DNA): TGCAGTGATCCTACTAGCGGGAGTACCGGGGAGCTGTTTTTT. Translating gives CSDPTSGSTGELFF.

In this sample, this clonotype turned up many times. This sequence joins TRBV10-3 and TRBJ1-6; D may be TRBD1 (6 bases). The CDR3 is 12 residues long. V shed 5 bases and J shed 10 bases, with 9 bases lying between them. CDR1 and CDR2 (germline): ENHRY, SYGVKD. CDR3 sequence: CAISSGESPLHF. The DNA for the CDR3 is TGTGCCATCAGTTCAGGGGAATCACCCCTCCACTTT.

In the case of this clonotype: This may be a read error, as it is one base from a much larger clone. This rearrangement joins TRBV7-9 to TRBJ2-3, with D perhaps matching TRBD2 (5 bases). CDR3 length: 15 residues. The germline CDR1 and CDR2 sequences are SEHNR and FQNEAQ (reference sequence). Here the CDR3 reads CSSSSTGILTDTQYF. The CDR3 DNA reads TGTTCCAGCAGCTCAACCGGGATCCTCACAGATACGCAGTATTTT.

In its sample, this clonotype was seen many times. The J gene is TRBJ1-2, the V gene TRBV6-1, with 9 bases that match TRBD1. The CDR3 spans 16 residues. The germline V gene encodes CDR1 MNHNS and CDR2 SASEGT. J was trimmed by 7 bases and V by 5 bases; bases with no gene match: 14. CDR3 DNA: TGTGCCAGCAGTTTAAGCGACAGGGGGAGATTCGCTGGCTACACCTTC. It codes for CASSLSDRGRFAGYTF.

There are many counts of this clonotype. The chain has TRBV30 and TRBJ1-1; D gene unclear. V shed 5 bases and J shed 3 bases, with 16 bases lying between them. CDR3 length: 14 residues. CDR1 is GTSNPN, CDR2 SVGIG, per germline (reference sequence). The CDR3 loop is CAWRVPGRDTEAFF. CDR3 DNA sequence: TGTGCCTGGCGAGTCCCCGGACGGGACACTGAAGCTTTCTTT.